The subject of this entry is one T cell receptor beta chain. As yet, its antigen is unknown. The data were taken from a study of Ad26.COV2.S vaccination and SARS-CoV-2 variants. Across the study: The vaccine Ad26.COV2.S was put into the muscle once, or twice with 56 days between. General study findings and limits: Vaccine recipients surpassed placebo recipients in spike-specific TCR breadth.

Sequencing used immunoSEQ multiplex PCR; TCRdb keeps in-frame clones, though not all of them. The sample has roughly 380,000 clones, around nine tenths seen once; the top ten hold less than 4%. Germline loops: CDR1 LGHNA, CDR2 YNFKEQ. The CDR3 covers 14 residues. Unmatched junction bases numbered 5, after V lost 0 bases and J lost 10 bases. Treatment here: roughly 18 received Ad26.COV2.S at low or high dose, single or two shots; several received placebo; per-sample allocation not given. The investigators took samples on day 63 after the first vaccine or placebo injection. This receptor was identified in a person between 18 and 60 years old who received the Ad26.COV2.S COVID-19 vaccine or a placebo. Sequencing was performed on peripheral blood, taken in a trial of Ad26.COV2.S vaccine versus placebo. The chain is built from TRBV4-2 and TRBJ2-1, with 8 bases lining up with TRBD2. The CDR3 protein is CASSQDSSGGEQFF. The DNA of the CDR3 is TGTGCCAGCAGCCAAGACTCCAGCGGGGGAGAGCAGTTCTTC.